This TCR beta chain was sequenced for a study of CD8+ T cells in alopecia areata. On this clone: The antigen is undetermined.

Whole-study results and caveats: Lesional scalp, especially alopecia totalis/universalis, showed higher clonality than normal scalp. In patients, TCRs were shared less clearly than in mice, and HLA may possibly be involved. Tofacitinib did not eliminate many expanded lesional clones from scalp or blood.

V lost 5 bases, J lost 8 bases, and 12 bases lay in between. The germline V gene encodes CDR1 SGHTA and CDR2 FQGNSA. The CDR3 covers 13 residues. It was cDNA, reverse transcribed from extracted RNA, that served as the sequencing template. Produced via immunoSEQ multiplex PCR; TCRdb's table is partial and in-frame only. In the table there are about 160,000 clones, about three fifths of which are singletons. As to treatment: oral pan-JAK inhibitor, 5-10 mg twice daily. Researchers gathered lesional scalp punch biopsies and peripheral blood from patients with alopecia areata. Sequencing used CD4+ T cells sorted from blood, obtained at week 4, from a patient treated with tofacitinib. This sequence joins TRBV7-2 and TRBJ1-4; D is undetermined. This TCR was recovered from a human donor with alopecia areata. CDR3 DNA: TGTGCCAGCAGCCCCGGGGTCGTGGAAAAACTGTTTTTT. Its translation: CASSPGVVEKLFF.